A single sample gave rise to the 15 T cell receptor beta chains below, sequenced in a study of blood T cell repertoires in COVID-19. Data came from immunoSEQ multiplex PCR; TCRdb stores just in-frame clones and leaves some out. Counted here are about 200,000 clones, under 85% occurring once; the ten biggest clones make up about 7.8%. Sequenced sample: peripheral blood. The source is a woman aged 80 or older with COVID-19, enrolled during active disease.

The rearrangement uses TRBV12-5 and TRBJ2-7; D possibly corresponds to TRBD1 (5 bases). This CDR3 has 14 amino acids. V was trimmed by 2 bases and J by 2 bases, leaving 10 bases between them. Germline V gives CDR1 LGHNT, CDR2 FRNRAP. The CDR3 DNA reads as TGTGCTAGTGGTTTGTCAGGGCCCCCCTACGAGCAGTACTTC. It yields the protein CASGLSGPPYEQYF.

The CDR3 is CASSMRTSGRSETQYF. The CDR3 DNA reads TGTGCCAGTAGTATGCGGACTAGCGGGAGAAGCGAGACCCAGTACTTC. The V call is TRBV19, the J call TRBJ2-5; the match to TRBD2 covers 13 bases. CDR3 length: 16 residues. Looked up from germline, CDR1 is LNHDA and CDR2 is SQIVND (reference sequence). After removal of 3 bases from V and 5 bases from J, the junction contained 6 bases not matched to a gene.

V and J are TRBV12-3 or TRBV12-4 and TRBJ1-3; D possibly corresponds to TRBD1 (6 bases). This CDR3 has 13 amino acids. Trimming took 3 bases from V and 14 from J, leaving 17 bases between them. The chain's CDR3 is CASSFSASDSLYF. CDR3 nucleotides: TGTGCCAGCAGTTTCAGCGCTTCGGACAGCTTATATTTT.

This clone was seen once. The same CDR3 also results from other DNA sequences found in this sample. The chain employs TRBV9 and TRBJ1-1; maybe TRBD1 (6 bases). The germline V gene encodes CDR1 SGDLS and CDR2 YYNGEE. The CDR3 consists of 14 residues. V lost 3 bases, J lost 1 base, and 10 bases lay in between. The CDR3 DNA is TGTGCCAGCAGCGCCGGACAGTCGAACACTGAAGCTTTCTTT. Translation gives CASSAGQSNTEAFF.

V usage is TRBV15 and J usage is TRBJ2-7, with D possibly being TRBD1 (5 bases). The germline CDR1 and CDR2 sequences are LNHNV and YYDKDF (reference sequence). Trimming pared 5 bases from V and 2 bases from J, leaving 19 bases between. This CDR3 has 16 amino acids. CDR3: CATSPFSAGQTYEQYF. Written as DNA, the CDR3 is TGTGCCACCAGCCCCTTTAGTGCAGGGCAAACCTACGAGCAGTACTTC. Complete variable domain (other parts from reference TRBV15 and TRBJ2-7): DAMVIQNPRYQVTQFGKPVTLSCSQTLNHNVMYWYQQKSSQAPKLLFHYYDKDFNNEADTPDNFQSRRPNTSFCFLDIRSPGLGDTAMYLCATSPFSAGQTYEQYFGPGTRLTVT.

V usage is TRBV2 and J usage is TRBJ2-7; the D gene is possibly TRBD1 (6 bases). The V gene lost 7 bases and the J gene lost 0 bases, with 10 bases spanning the gap. The germline gives CDR1 SNHLY, CDR2 FYNNEI. The CDR3 is made up of 13 amino acids. The CDR3 DNA reads TGTGCCAGCATCCGGGACACCTCCTACGAGCAGTACTTC. Residues: CASIRDTSYEQYF.

The CDR3 region is CASSSARGGTDTQYF. Here the CDR3 DNA reads TGCGCCAGCAGCTCGGCGCGGGGGGGCACAGATACGCAGTATTTT. This chain connects TRBV4-1 to TRBJ2-3, with 8 bases lining up with TRBD2. The junction had 5 bases not matched to a gene; V was cut back by 5 bases and J by 1 base. Germline CDR1 MGHRA, CDR2 YSYEKL. The CDR3 totals 15 residues.

As to this clone: Relative to the germline gene, one junction end is altered; a read error may explain this. This sequence joins TRBV18 and TRBJ2-7; D possibly matches TRBD1 or TRBD2 (6 bases each). The CDR3 contains 16 residues. Germline CDR1 KGHSH, CDR2 LQKENI. The CDR3 here is CASSPQGGATSYEQYF. As DNA, the CDR3 is TGTGCCAGCTCCCCACAGGGCGGGGCCACGTCCTACGAGCAGTACTTC.

This clone was seen only a few times. This chain links TRBV28 with TRBJ1-5; D gene unclear. The V gene lost 4 bases and the J gene lost 0 bases, with 10 bases spanning the gap. The germline V gene has CDR1 MDHEN and CDR2 SYDVKM. CDR3 length: 15 residues. This CDR3 is CASSSADYSNQPQHF. CDR3 DNA: TGTGCCAGCAGTTCGGCAGACTATAGCAATCAGCCCCAGCATTTT.

The V and J genes are TRBV9 and TRBJ2-1; 7 bases line up with TRBD2. The ends lost 4 bases at V and 15 bases at J; junction bases unmatched: 13. Germline CDR1 SGDLS, CDR2 YYNGEE. The CDR3 runs 13 residues. In nucleotides, the CDR3 is TGTGCCAGCAGCTTGGACTGGGGGGGAGGTCGGTTCTTC. It is translated as CASSLDWGGGRFF.

The J gene is TRBJ1-4, the V gene TRBV7-2; possible D gene TRBD1, 6 bases. Trimming shortened V by 1 base and J by 1 base, and 10 bases separated the two germline ends. The length of the CDR3 is 16 residues. CDR1 is SGHTA and CDR2 is FQGNSA in the germline V gene. The CDR3 DNA reads as TGTGCCAGCAGCTTAGGGGGGGGCAAAACTAATGAAAAACTGTTTTTT. This translates into CASSLGGGKTNEKLFF.

The chain has TRBV6-5 and TRBJ1-1, with D possibly matching TRBD1 (6 bases). The V gene's germline CDR1 is MNHEY and CDR2 SVGAGI. The V end was cut by 4 bases, the J end by 1 base, with 10 bases between. The CDR3 extends over 14 amino acids. In DNA form, the CDR3 reads TGTGCCAGCAGTTTGGGACAAGCGAACACTGAAGCTTTCTTT. Amino acids: CASSLGQANTEAFF.

The V call is TRBV9, the J call TRBJ1-3, with TRBD1 matching 9 bases. V trimming: 0 bases; J trimming: 4 bases; junction bases outside the gene matches: 11. This CDR3 is built from 18 residues. CDR1 SGDLS and CDR2 YYNGEE come from the germline V gene. In DNA form, the CDR3 reads TGTGCCAGCAGCGTAGGAGGGGGACAGGGACTAGGAGGAAACACCATATATTTT. As protein: CASSVGGGQGLGGNTIYF.

The V gene is TRBV5-1, the J gene TRBJ2-1; maybe TRBD1 (6 bases). The length of the CDR3 is 16 residues. CDR1 and CDR2 (germline): SGHRS, YFSETQ. Trimming removed 3 bases from V and 2 bases from J, with 15 bases in between. The CDR3 reads CASSSTPQGTYNEQFF. The CDR3 DNA is TGCGCCAGCAGCTCAACACCACAGGGTACCTACAATGAGCAGTTCTTC.

A single count supports this clone. The genes are TRBV29-1 and TRBJ2-3, with a possible D match to TRBD2 (6 bases). From germline, CDR1 is SQVTM and CDR2 ANQGSEA. This CDR3 spans 17 amino acids. Trimming removed 4 bases at V and 3 bases at J, with 23 bases between. CDR3 protein: CSVVLLFMAGYTDTQYF. CDR3 DNA: TGCAGCGTTGTTCTGTTATTCATGGCGGGGTATACAGATACGCAGTATTTT.